The 4 T cell receptor beta chains below were found in one sample sequenced in a study of shared clonotypes between healthy human individuals. Repertoires were generated with immunoSEQ multiplex PCR, while TCRdb's copy carries only in-frame clones and drops some. This table holds 550,000 to 850,000 clones, 72% found once. The sequencing sample was made of memory CD4+ T cells sorted from blood. As for subset: CD45RA-negative fraction. These receptor sequences come from a young woman in good health.

This clone has a single count. V gene TRBV5-8 combines with J gene TRBJ1-2; D not certain. This CDR3 spans 15 amino acids. V shed 6 bases and J shed 2 bases, with 17 bases lying between them. Germline V gene lookup returns CDR1 SGHTS and CDR2 YDEGEE. Written as DNA, the CDR3 is TGTGCCAGCACGAAGGGTCAACCGATAAACTATGGCTACACCTTC. This encodes CASTKGQPINYGYTF.

This chain joins TRBV18 and TRBJ2-5, with a possible D match to TRBD2 (6 bases). The CDR3 runs to 15 residues. V was cut by 0 bases and J by 6 bases, with 14 bases left in between. Germline-derived CDR1 and CDR2 are KGHSH and LQKENI. CDR3 amino acids: CASSPPGGVWKTQYF. As DNA, the CDR3 is TGTGCCAGCTCACCACCCGGCGGGGTATGGAAGACCCAGTACTTC.

This clone has only a few counts. The gene calls are TRBV28 and TRBJ2-5, with D maybe TRBD1 (6 bases). CDR1 and CDR2 from the germline V gene are MDHEN and SYDVKM. This CDR3 comprises 16 residues. Trimming cost V 3 bases and J 5 bases, with 19 bases left between them. The CDR3 sequence is CASSFSRRGIWETQYF. The CDR3 DNA reads as TGTGCCAGCAGTTTCTCCCGCAGGGGTATTTGGGAGACCCAGTACTTC.

The table lists this clone with a few counts. The chain has TRBV10-1 and TRBJ2-7, with 15 nucleotides matching TRBD2. The V segment lost 2 bases and the J segment 2 bases; nucleotides outside the gene matches: 1. Germline CDR1 and CDR2: WNHNN and SYGVQD (reference sequence). The CDR3 loop spans 16 amino acids. The CDR3 is CASSEGLAGGAYEQYF. The CDR3 region has the DNA TGCGCCAGCAGTGAGGGACTAGCGGGAGGGGCCTACGAGCAGTACTTC.